The 32 T cell receptor beta chains listed next were all sequenced from one sample in a study of T cell responses to AZD1222 COVID-19 vaccine. TCRdb's copy holds only in-frame clones and misses some; the assay was immunoSEQ multiplex PCR. Of under 50,000 clones listed, around 80% are singletons. Sequencing used peripheral blood, obtained 28 days after the second dose of the MenACWY control vaccine. The source is an adult who received the MenACWY meningococcal vaccine as a control.

With regard to this clone: A much bigger clone sits one base away, suggesting this may be a read error. The V call is TRBV3-1 (or the pseudogene TRBV3-2), the J call TRBJ2-2; possibly TRBD2 for D (7 bases). Germline CDR1 is LGHDT and CDR2 is YNNKEL (reference sequence). The CDR3 is 15 residues long. The CDR3 DNA is TGTGCCCGCAGCCCCGGGGCGGGGGCGGGCGGGGAGCTGTTTTTT. This translates into CARSPGAGAGGELFF.

In this sample, this clone turned up a few times. The genes are TRBV5-4 and TRBJ2-2, with 7 positions matching TRBD1. V lost 5 bases to trimming and J lost 2 bases; unmatched junction nucleotides: 12. Germline CDR1 is SGHNT and CDR2 is YYREEE (reference sequence). This CDR3 is 17 amino acids long. The CDR3 DNA sequence: TGTGCCAGCAGTCTGCTGCCGGGACAGCATAACACCGGGGAGCTGTTTTTT. It yields the protein CASSLLPGQHNTGELFF.

This sequence joins TRBV4-1 and TRBJ1-4; D is undetermined. CDR1 and CDR2 from the germline V gene are MGHRA and YSYEKL. Trimming removed 0 bases from V and 10 bases from J, with 15 bases in between. The CDR3 has 15 residues. The CDR3 protein is CASSQEKSALGKLFF. The DNA of the CDR3 is TGCGCCAGCAGCCAAGAAAAAAGCGCCCTGGGAAAACTGTTTTTT.

The rearrangement links TRBV2 to TRBJ2-1, with 8 bases identical to TRBD1. Germline assignment: CDR1 SNHLY and CDR2 FYNNEI. The CDR3 runs to 16 residues. Trimming cost V 1 base and J 4 bases; bases outside gene matches: 6. CDR3 in DNA: TGTGCCAGCAGTGAAGAGCAGGGGGCGCGGTACAATGAGCAGTTCTTC. This encodes CASSEEQGARYNEQFF.

The rearrangement joins TRBV6-5 to TRBJ2-5; possibly TRBD2 for D (5 bases). This CDR3 has 13 residues. V was shortened by 6 bases and J by 4 bases, with 12 bases between the two germline ends. Per the germline V gene, CDR1 is MNHEY and CDR2 is SVGAGI. The chain's CDR3 is CASRFTGLETQYF. CDR3 sequence (DNA): TGTGCCAGCAGGTTTACGGGGTTAGAGACCCAGTACTTC.

The CDR3 DNA sequence: TGTGCCAGCAGCTTACCCCGTGGGGGGTACAACGAGCAGTACTTC. Encoded protein: CASSLPRGGYNEQYF. The chain couples TRBV7-8 to TRBJ2-7; TRBD2 might be the D (6 bases). This CDR3 spans 15 amino acids. The V end was cut by 2 bases, the J end by 5 bases, with 16 bases between. Germline V gene data show CDR1 as SGHVS and CDR2 as FQNEAQ.

A few counts support this clone. The rearrangement links TRBV27 to TRBJ1-6, with D unclear. This CDR3 contains 16 residues. Trimming stripped 2 bases from V and 0 bases from J, with 8 bases between. Germline values: CDR1 MNHEY, CDR2 SMNVEV (reference sequence). CDR3 in amino acids: CASSLSGSSYNSPLHF. The CDR3 nucleotides are TGTGCCAGCAGTTTAAGTGGGAGCTCCTATAATTCACCCCTCCACTTT.

This chain links TRBV14 with TRBJ1-1; no clear D. The V and J ends lost 2 bases and 2 bases respectively, with 6 bases between them. Germline V gene data show CDR1 as SGHDN and CDR2 as FVKESK. The CDR3 loop spans 13 amino acids. CDR3 sequence: CASSQQTNTEAFF. The DNA for the CDR3 is TGTGCCAGCAGCCAACAAACTAACACTGAAGCTTTCTTT.

J is TRBJ2-3 and V is TRBV6-5; D is uncertain. With 6 bases removed from V and 5 bases from J, the gap between germline ends came to 15 bases. This CDR3 has 14 residues. CDR1 and CDR2 from the germline V gene are MNHEY and SVGAGI. This chain's CDR3 is CASRPLSPGDTQYF. As DNA, the CDR3 is TGTGCCAGCAGACCCCTAAGCCCTGGAGATACGCAGTATTTT.

This clone was seen only once. The chain combines TRBV4-1 with TRBJ1-2; D gene uncertain. The length of the CDR3 is 12 residues. The germline CDR1 and CDR2 sequences are MGHRA and YSYEKL. Deletions cut 3 bases from V and 0 bases from J, with 2 bases between. In nucleotides, the CDR3 is TGCGCCAGCAGCCATACTAACTATGGCTACACCTTC. As protein: CASSHTNYGYTF.

This clone showed up just once. V gene TRBV3-1 (or the pseudogene TRBV3-2) combines with J gene TRBJ1-5; D unclear. CDR3 length: 13 amino acids. Between the trimmed V and J ends, which lost 4 bases and 6 bases, there was a span of 10 bases. The germline V gene encodes CDR1 LGHDT and CDR2 YNNKEL (reference sequence). DNA for the CDR3: TGTGCCAGCAGCCGACAAGTCGGTCAGCCCCAGCATTTT. This sequence encodes CASSRQVGQPQHF.

This clone was observed a single time. The chain combines TRBV25-1 with TRBJ1-3; D may be TRBD1 (5 bases). With 4 bases removed from V and 4 bases from J, the gap between germline ends came to 8 bases. The CDR3 is 13 amino acids. Germline assignment: CDR1 MGHDK and CDR2 SYGVNS. Here the CDR3 DNA reads TGTGCCAGCAGTGTAGGGGCCGGAAACACCATATATTTT. Protein: CASSVGAGNTIYF.

V is TRBV9 and J is TRBJ2-1; no reliable D call. Germline V lookup: CDR1 SGDLS, CDR2 YYNGEE. Between the trimmed V and J ends, which lost 2 bases and 2 bases, there was a span of 5 bases. This CDR3 contains 13 residues. The CDR3 reads CASSVSPYNEQFF. CDR3 DNA sequence: TGTGCCAGCAGCGTTTCTCCCTACAATGAGCAGTTCTTC.

There are a few counts of this clone. The chain carries TRBV5-1 and TRBJ2-5; 11 nucleotides agree with TRBD2. CDR1 SGHRS and CDR2 YFSETQ come from the germline V gene. The CDR3 totals 15 residues. The V and J ends lost 4 bases and 4 bases, in that order; junction bases with no gene match: 6. The CDR3 loop is CASSRGTSGRETQYF. CDR3 nucleotides: TGCGCCAGCAGCCGAGGGACTAGCGGCCGAGAGACCCAGTACTTC.

CDR3 nucleotide sequence: TGCGCCAGCAGTCCAGCCCATTCCTACGAGCAGTACTTC. Translating it yields CASSPAHSYEQYF. The V and J genes are TRBV10-1 and TRBJ2-7; no clear D gene. Germline assignment: CDR1 WNHNN and CDR2 SYGVQD (reference sequence). The CDR3 is 13 amino acids. V was cut by 5 bases and J by 1 base, with 9 bases left in between.

The chain combines TRBV10-3 with TRBJ2-7, with D possibly matching TRBD1 (6 bases). The CDR3 extends over 14 amino acids. V gave up 1 base and J gave up 3 bases, with 10 bases separating them. From germline, CDR1 is ENHRY and CDR2 SYGVKD. The CDR3 loop is CAISEFIGGYEQYV. In nucleotides, the CDR3 is TGTGCCATCAGTGAGTTTATAGGGGGCTACGAGCAGTACGTC.

The V gene is TRBV6-6, the J gene TRBJ1-5; 9 bases fit TRBD1. This CDR3 contains 13 residues. V lost 6 bases and J lost 9; bases outside the gene matches: 6. Germline V CDR1 and CDR2: MNHNY, SVGAGI (reference sequence). CDR3 DNA sequence: TGTGCCAGCAGCCTGACAGGGGGAAGGCCCCAGCATTTT. The encoded protein is CASSLTGGRPQHF.

This clone was counted between two and nine times. The genes are TRBV5-1 and TRBJ1-1; D uncertain. This CDR3 region has 14 residues. Germline lookup yields CDR1 SGHRS and CDR2 YFSETQ. The V gene lost 0 bases and the J gene lost 3 bases, with 9 bases spanning the gap. The CDR3 sequence: CASSLAGFHTEAFF. The CDR3, as DNA: TGCGCCAGCAGCTTGGCCGGATTTCACACTGAAGCTTTCTTT.

The sample holds a few counts of this clone. The rearrangement links TRBV19 to TRBJ1-5; D gene ambiguous. Germline loops: CDR1 LNHDA, CDR2 SQIVND (reference sequence). The CDR3 spans 16 residues. The V and J ends lost 5 bases and 1 base respectively, with 15 bases between them. This chain's CDR3 is CASSVSSVQSNQPQHF. CDR3 nucleotides: TGTGCCAGTAGTGTTTCAAGTGTACAGAGCAATCAGCCCCAGCATTTT.

This chain connects TRBV5-1 to TRBJ2-1; no firm D call. The V gene's germline CDR1 is SGHRS and CDR2 YFSETQ. V lost 0 bases to trimming and J lost 3 bases, with 10 bases between them. This CDR3 region has 15 residues. This chain's CDR3 is CASSLGPGNYNEQFF. The CDR3 coding sequence is TGCGCCAGCAGCTTGGGTCCGGGTAACTACAATGAGCAGTTCTTC.

This chain uses TRBV10-3 with TRBJ2-2; 11 nucleotides align to TRBD2. Looked up from germline, CDR1 is ENHRY and CDR2 is SYGVKD. Trimming took 9 bases from V and 0 from J; bases not matched to a gene: 6. The CDR3 is 16 residues long. The CDR3 loop reads CAIGTSGISNTGELFF. As DNA, the CDR3 is TGTGCCATAGGGACTAGCGGAATTTCGAACACCGGGGAGCTGTTTTTT.

The chain combines TRBV10-3 with TRBJ2-7; 11 bases fit TRBD2. The CDR3 extends over 14 amino acids. Trimming at V came to 6 bases and at J to 3 bases, leaving 4 bases not matched to a gene. Germline V gene lookup returns CDR1 ENHRY and CDR2 SYGVKD. CDR3 in DNA: TGTGCCATCAGCGAGACTAGCGGGATCTACGAGCAGTACTTC. It is translated as CAISETSGIYEQYF.

This clone has more than one count but fewer than ten. The V and J genes are TRBV5-1 and TRBJ2-1; 13 bases align to TRBD2. The V and J ends lost 3 bases and 10 bases, in that order; junction bases with no gene match: 10. CDR3 length equals 16 residues. Germline assignment: CDR1 SGHRS and CDR2 YFSETQ. The CDR3 sequence is CASSSRLAGGIGEQFF. The CDR3 bases are TGCGCCAGCAGCTCCAGACTAGCGGGAGGAATTGGAGAGCAGTTCTTC.

This chain links TRBV6-5 with TRBJ1-6, with 8 bases aligning to TRBD1. Germline loops: CDR1 MNHEY, CDR2 SVGAGI. The CDR3 runs to 15 residues. V lost 4 bases and J lost 5; bases outside the gene matches: 4. The DNA of the CDR3 is TGTGCCAGCAGTTGGGGGACAGGAAATAATTCACCCCTCCACTTT. This translates into CASSWGTGNNSPLHF.

The chain links TRBV9 to TRBJ2-6; D remains ambiguous. Trimming left V 1 base short and J 0 bases short, with 2 bases between. Germline CDR1 reads SGDLS; CDR2 reads YYNGEE. This CDR3 comprises 14 residues. CDR3 sequence: CASSVFSGANVLTF. CDR3 nucleotide sequence: TGTGCCAGCAGCGTATTCTCTGGGGCCAACGTCCTGACTTTC.

This chain uses TRBV24-1 with TRBJ2-6, with D possibly being TRBD2 (5 bases). CDR1 is KGHDR and CDR2 is SFDVKD in the germline V gene. The CDR3 covers 14 residues. V was trimmed by 4 bases and J by 5 bases, leaving 8 bases between them. The CDR3 region is CATSEGVRANVLTF. The CDR3 DNA reads as TGTGCCACCAGTGAGGGAGTTAGGGCCAACGTCCTGACTTTC.

The chain joins TRBV10-3 to TRBJ1-3; tentative D call: TRBD1 (6 bases). CDR3 length equals 17 residues. Trimming cost V 1 base and J 0 bases, with 13 bases left between them. The germline CDR1 and CDR2 sequences are ENHRY and SYGVKD. The CDR3 nucleotides read TGTGCCATCAGTGAGTTTTCGAGGGGGGGCTCTGGAAACACCATATATTTT. Protein: CAISEFSRGGSGNTIYF.

The chain has TRBV7-9 and TRBJ1-1, with 8 bases that match TRBD1. Germline loops: CDR1 SEHNR, CDR2 FQNEAQ (reference sequence). The J segment lost 2 bases and the V segment lost 5 bases, leaving 4 bases of the junction unmatched. The CDR3 spans 14 residues. CDR3 DNA: TGTGCCAGCAGCCGAACAGGGGGAAACACTGAAGCTTTCTTT. Amino acids: CASSRTGGNTEAFF.

J is TRBJ1-1 and V is TRBV30, with 7 bases fitting TRBD1. The CDR3 length is 15 residues. CDR1 and CDR2 from the germline V gene are GTSNPN and SVGIG (reference sequence). The V gene end was trimmed by 1 base and the J gene end by 1 base; junction bases not matched to a gene: 6. The DNA of the CDR3 is TGTGCCTGGAGTGCCCTCAGGGGGTCGAACACTGAAGCTTTCTTT. It specifies CAWSALRGSNTEAFF.

Regarding this clone: The germline gene is not matched at one end of the junction; a read error may be the cause. The rearrangement links TRBV13 to TRBJ1-5, with D uncertain. This CDR3 region has 14 residues. Germline-derived CDR1 and CDR2 are PRHDT and FYEKMQ (reference sequence). The CDR3 DNA reads TGTGCCAGCAGCCTAGGGCCAGAAGCTCAGCCCCAGCATTTT. This encodes CASSLGPEAQPQHF.

The J gene is TRBJ2-5, the V gene TRBV5-1; possible D gene TRBD2, 6 bases. The V gene lost 0 bases and the J gene lost 7 bases, with 16 bases spanning the gap. Germline lookup yields CDR1 SGHRS and CDR2 YFSETQ. CDR3 length equals 15 residues. CDR3 coding DNA: TGCGCCAGCAGCTTGGATGGGACTGGATCTTGGACCCAGTACTTC. As protein: CASSLDGTGSWTQYF.

This clone was picked up a small number of times. The rearrangement links TRBV5-6 to TRBJ2-7; D may match TRBD1 or TRBD2 (6 bases each). V was trimmed by 0 bases and J by 5 bases, leaving 9 bases between them. The CDR3 covers 13 residues. CDR1 SGHDT and CDR2 YYEEEE come from the germline V gene. The chain's CDR3 is CASSLGRGDEQYV. DNA for the CDR3: TGTGCCAGCAGCTTGGGTAGGGGGGACGAGCAGTACGTC.